Following are 8 T cell receptor beta chains from one sample sequenced in a study of T cell repertoires in cytomegalovirus infection. MiXCR was run by TCRdb on the reads, yielding one entry per CDR3 protein. The table includes about 210,000 distinct CDR3 sequences, about 7% detected once. The sample taken for sequencing was PBMCs. Receptors originate from a human donor in good health (CMV status not recorded). Some clones in this sample may be carry-over from other donors' samples.

Note on this clonotype: Being one base from a much bigger clone, this may be a read error. The chain's CDR3 is CSARVQTASRDTQYF. CDR3 bases: TGCAGTGCTAGAGTCCAGACAGCATCTAGAGATACGCAGTATTTT. The rearrangement links TRBV20-1 to TRBJ2-3; TRBD1 might be the D (5 bases). From germline, CDR1 is DFQATT and CDR2 SNEGSKA (reference sequence). The V and J ends lost 1 base and 5 bases respectively, with 16 bases between them. This CDR3 region has 15 residues.

This clonotype was seen many times. This chain links TRBV28 with TRBJ1-1, with 9 bases fitting TRBD1. This CDR3 spans 15 amino acids. The V and J ends lost 5 bases and 5 bases, in that order; junction bases with no gene match: 9. CDR1 MDHEN and CDR2 SYDVKM come from the germline V gene. The CDR3 DNA reads as TGTGCCAGCAGTCTTCGACAGGGGGTGAGGACTGAAGCTTTCTTT. Translating gives CASSLRQGVRTEAFF.

This clonotype was seen at least ten times. V usage is TRBV29-1 and J usage is TRBJ2-7, with 7 bases matching TRBD2. This CDR3 has 11 residues. V was clipped by 4 bases and J by 7 bases; unmatched bases: 4. Looked up from germline, CDR1 is SQVTM and CDR2 is ANQGSEA. The CDR3 region is CSVVGGEEQYF. In DNA, the CDR3 is TGCAGCGTTGTTGGGGGGGAGGAGCAGTACTTC.

This clonotype was seen ten or more times. This chain connects TRBV7-2 to TRBJ2-1, with 10 bases matching TRBD2. The germline V gene has CDR1 SGHTA and CDR2 FQGNSA. The CDR3 spans 16 residues. The junction had 13 bases not matched to a gene; V was cut back by 6 bases and J by 8 bases. This CDR3 reads CASSSQSGGAAYEQFF. The CDR3 nucleotides read TGTGCCAGCAGTTCTCAAAGCGGGGGGGCAGCCTATGAGCAGTTCTTC.

This clonotype was recorded many times. The chain couples TRBV7-6 to TRBJ1-2; D not resolved. Trimming shortened V by 5 bases and J by 6 bases, and 16 bases separated the two germline ends. CDR1 SGHVS and CDR2 FNYEAQ come from the germline V gene. The CDR3 loop spans 14 amino acids. The CDR3 is CASSRRASSDGYTF. The CDR3 DNA reads as TGTGCCAGCAGCCGCCGGGCCTCAAGCGATGGCTACACCTTC.

This clonotype occurred many times. The chain joins TRBV12-3 or TRBV12-4 to TRBJ2-1, with D perhaps given as TRBD1 or TRBD2 (6 bases each). The V and J ends lost 1 base and 10 bases respectively, with 14 bases between them. This CDR3 contains 14 residues. The CDR3 sequence is CASSLVAGGGEQFF. The CDR3 nucleotides are TGTGCCAGCAGTTTAGTTGCCGGGGGCGGCGAGCAGTTCTTC.

V gene TRBV27 combines with J gene TRBJ2-6, with 7 bases that match TRBD1. CDR1 and CDR2 from the germline V gene are MNHEY and SMNVEV (reference sequence). There are 15 residues in the CDR3. Trimming took 8 bases from V and 1 from J; bases not matched to a gene: 5. The CDR3 region has the DNA TGTGCCAGCCGAGCGGACAGGTCTGGGGCCAACGTCCTGACTTTC. It specifies CASRADRSGANVLTF.

This clonotype was recorded at least ten times. The chain uses TRBV28 and TRBJ1-1, with 7 bases identical to TRBD1. J lost 5 bases, V lost 7 bases, and 13 bases had no gene match. The CDR3 loop spans 15 amino acids. Germline V lookup: CDR1 MDHEN, CDR2 SYDVKM. The CDR3 bases are TGTGCCAGCACCAACCCCCGGCAGGGGGTAACTGAAGCTTTCTTT. Translated: CASTNPRQGVTEAFF.